This T cell receptor beta chain originates from a study of blood T cell repertoires in COVID-19. Study as a whole: Spain, Italy and the United States supplied samples that represented acute and convalescent COVID-19. Sources were T cells, B-cell-depleted T cells, or PBMCs; the material itself was cDNA or gDNA.

The length of the CDR3 is 11 residues. Germline assignment: CDR1 MDHEN and CDR2 SYDVKM. The germline V and J ends were trimmed by 2 bases and 8 bases, with 6 bases remaining between them. Per the original data handling: Cell counts per sample came from amplifying reference gene primers. Libraries were prepared by immunoSEQ multiplex PCR; TCRdb keeps only in-frame clonotypes and omits some of them. D and trimming come from the DNA, and the V and J calls and clone size come from that table. Counted here are roughly 260,000 clones, 82% occurring once; the ten biggest clones make up about 4.5%. Sequencing was carried out using peripheral blood. The chain links TRBV28 to TRBJ1-2; D is ambiguous. The clonotype comes from a woman between 65 and 79 years old with acute or convalescent COVID-19. DNA for the CDR3: TGTGCCAGCAGTTTAAGGGAGGGCTACACCTTC. This encodes CASSLREGYTF.